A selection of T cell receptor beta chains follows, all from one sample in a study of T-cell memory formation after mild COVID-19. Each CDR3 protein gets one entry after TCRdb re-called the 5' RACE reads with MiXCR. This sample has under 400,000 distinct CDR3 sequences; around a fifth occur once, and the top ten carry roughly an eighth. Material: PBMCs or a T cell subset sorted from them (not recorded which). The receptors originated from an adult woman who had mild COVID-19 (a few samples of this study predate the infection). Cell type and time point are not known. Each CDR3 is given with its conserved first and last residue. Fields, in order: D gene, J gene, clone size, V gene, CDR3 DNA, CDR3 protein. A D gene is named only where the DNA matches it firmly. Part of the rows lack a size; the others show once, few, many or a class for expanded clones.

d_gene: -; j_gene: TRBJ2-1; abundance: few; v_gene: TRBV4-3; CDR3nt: TGCGCCAGCAGCCCTAAGGGGGGGCCCGGGGTCGGTGAGCAGTTCTTC; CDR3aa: CASSPKGGPGVGEQFF
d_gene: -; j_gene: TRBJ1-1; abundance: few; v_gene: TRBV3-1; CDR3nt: TGTGCCAGCAGCCAAGGCGGCGGACAGATCCGGAACACTGAAGCTTTCTTT; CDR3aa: CASSQGGGQIRNTEAFF
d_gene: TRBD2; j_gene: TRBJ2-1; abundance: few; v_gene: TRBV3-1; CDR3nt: TGTGCCAGCAGCCAAGTTCTACTAGCGGGGGTTAATGAGCAGTTCTTC; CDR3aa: CASSQVLLAGVNEQFF
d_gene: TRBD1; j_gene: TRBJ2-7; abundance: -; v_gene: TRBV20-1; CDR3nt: TGCAGTGCTAGAGACGGGACAGGGCCGGCCTACGAGCAGTACTTC; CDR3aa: CSARDGTGPAYEQYF
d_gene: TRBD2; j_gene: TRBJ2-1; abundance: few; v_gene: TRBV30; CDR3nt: TGTGCCTGGAGTGGACTAGCGGGAGGTTTGTCCTACAATGAGCAGTTCTTC; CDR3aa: CAWSGLAGGLSYNEQFF
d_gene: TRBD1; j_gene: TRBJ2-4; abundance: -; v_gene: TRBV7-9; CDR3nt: TGTGCCAGCAGCTTAGGGTGGGACAGGGATTCAGCGGCCAAAAACATTCAGTACTTC; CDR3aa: CASSLGWDRDSAAKNIQYF
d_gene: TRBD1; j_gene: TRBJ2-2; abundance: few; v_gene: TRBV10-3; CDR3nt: TGTGCCATCAGTGAGACACGCAGGGGGTCGAACACCGGGGAGCTGTTTTTT; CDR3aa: CAISETRRGSNTGELFF
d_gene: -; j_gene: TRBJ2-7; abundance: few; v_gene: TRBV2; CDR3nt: TGTGCCAGCAGTGTTAAGGGGTTTGACGAGCAGTACTTC; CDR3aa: CASSVKGFDEQYF
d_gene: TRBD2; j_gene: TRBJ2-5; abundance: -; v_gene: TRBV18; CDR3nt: TGTGCCAGCTCACCAGTCCTAGCGGGAGGGCAAGAGACCCAGTACTTC; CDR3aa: CASSPVLAGGQETQYF
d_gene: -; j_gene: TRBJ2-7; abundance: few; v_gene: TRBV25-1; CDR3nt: TGTGCCAGCAGCTCTCTTGACCCTGACTCCTACGAGCAGTACTTC; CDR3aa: CASSSLDPDSYEQYF
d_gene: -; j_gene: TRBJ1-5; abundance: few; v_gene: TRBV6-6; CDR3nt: TGTGCCAGCAGTTTCCCCAGCAGGGCTCAGCCCCAGCATTTT; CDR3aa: CASSFPSRAQPQHF
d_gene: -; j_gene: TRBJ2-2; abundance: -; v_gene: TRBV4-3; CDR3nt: TGCGCCAGCAGCACGTGGAGGGAGAGTGTGGACACCGGGGAGCTGTTTTTT; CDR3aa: CASSTWRESVDTGELFF
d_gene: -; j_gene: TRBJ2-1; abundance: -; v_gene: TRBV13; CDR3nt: TGTGCCAGCAGCCAAAGGGGCCTAGGTATTTATGAGCAGTTCTTC; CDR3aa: CASSQRGLGIYEQFF
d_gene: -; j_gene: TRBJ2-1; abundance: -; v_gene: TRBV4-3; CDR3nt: TGCGCCAGCAGCCAAGATCAGTCTAGTTACAATGAGCAGTTCTTC; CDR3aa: CASSQDQSSYNEQFF
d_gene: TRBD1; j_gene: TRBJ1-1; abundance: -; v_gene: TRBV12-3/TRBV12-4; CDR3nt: TGTGCCAGCAGGCAGGGGGCGAACACTGAAGCTTTCTTT; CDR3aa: CASRQGANTEAFF
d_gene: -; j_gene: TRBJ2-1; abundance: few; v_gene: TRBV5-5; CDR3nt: TGTGCCAGCAGCTCAACCGGGGGAAAGTTCTTC; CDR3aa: CASSSTGGKFF
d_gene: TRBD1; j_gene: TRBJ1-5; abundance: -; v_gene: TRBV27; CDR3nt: TGTGCCAGCAGAAGGACAGGGGTCCACAATCAGCCCCAGCATTTT; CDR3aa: CASRRTGVHNQPQHF
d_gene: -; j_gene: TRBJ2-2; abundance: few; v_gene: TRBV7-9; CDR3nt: TGTGCCAGCAGCTTAGTCTCGGTACAGGCTGCCGCGAACACCGGGGAGCTGTTTTTT; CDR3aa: CASSLVSVQAAANTGELFF
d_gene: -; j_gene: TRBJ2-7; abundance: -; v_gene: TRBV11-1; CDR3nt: TGTGCCAGCAGCTCGCTGGGGACATCGGTTTCCTACGAGCAGTACTTC; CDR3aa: CASSSLGTSVSYEQYF
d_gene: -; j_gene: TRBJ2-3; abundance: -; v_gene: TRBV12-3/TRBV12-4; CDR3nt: TGTGCCAGCCGTTCACTTAGCACAGATACGCAGTATTTT; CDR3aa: CASRSLSTDTQYF
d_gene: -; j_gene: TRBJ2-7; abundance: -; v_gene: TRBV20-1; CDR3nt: TGCAGTGCTAGAGATGGAGGGACACGCTACTCAAAGCAGTACTTC; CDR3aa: CSARDGGTRYSKQYF
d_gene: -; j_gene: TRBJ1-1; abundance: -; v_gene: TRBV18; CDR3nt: TGTGCCAGCTCACTAAGTCACACTGAAGCTTTCTTT; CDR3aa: CASSLSHTEAFF
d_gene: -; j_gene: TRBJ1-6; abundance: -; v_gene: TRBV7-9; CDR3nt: TGTGCCAGCAGGAGCGAGCAGGGGATAAATTCACCCCTCCACTTT; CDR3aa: CASRSEQGINSPLHF
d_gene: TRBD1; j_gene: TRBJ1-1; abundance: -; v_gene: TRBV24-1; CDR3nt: TGTGCCACCAGTGATTCCGGGACAGGGTGGGCTTTCTTT; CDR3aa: CATSDSGTGWAFF
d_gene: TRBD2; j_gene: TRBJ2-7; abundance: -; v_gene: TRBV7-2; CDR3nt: TGTGCCAGCAGCCCGACTAGCGGGAACCCGTTCCTGGGCGAGCAGTACTTC; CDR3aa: CASSPTSGNPFLGEQYF
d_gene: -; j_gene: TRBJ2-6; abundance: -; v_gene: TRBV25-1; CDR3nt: TGTGCCAGCAGTGAATTAGGGCGACAAGCTGGGGCCAACGTCCTGACTTTC; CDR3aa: CASSELGRQAGANVLTF
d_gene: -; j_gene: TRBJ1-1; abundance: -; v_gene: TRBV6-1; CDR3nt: TGTGCTTCCGTGTTGAACACTGAAGCTTTCTTT; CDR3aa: CASVLNTEAFF
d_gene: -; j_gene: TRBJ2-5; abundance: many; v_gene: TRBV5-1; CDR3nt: TGCGCCAGCAGCCCCGAGACCGGCCCTCAAGAGACCCAGTACTTC; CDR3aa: CASSPETGPQETQYF
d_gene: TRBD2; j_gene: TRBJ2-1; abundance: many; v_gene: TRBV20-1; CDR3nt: TGCAGTGCTTGGGGACTAGCGGGGGGGAATGAGCAGTTCTTC; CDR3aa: CSAWGLAGGNEQFF
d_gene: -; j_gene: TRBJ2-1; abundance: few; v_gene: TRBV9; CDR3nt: TGTGCCAGCAGCACCCAAGACGGGGACAATGAGCAGTTCTTC; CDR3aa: CASSTQDGDNEQFF
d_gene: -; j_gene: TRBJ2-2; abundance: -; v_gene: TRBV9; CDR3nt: TGTGCCAGCAGCACCGGGACGGCCGGGGAGCTGTTTTTT; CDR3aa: CASSTGTAGELFF
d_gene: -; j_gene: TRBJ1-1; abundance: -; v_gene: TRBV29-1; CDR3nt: TGCAGCGTTGAAGACAACCTTTCAGACAGGTCGTTCTTT; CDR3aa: CSVEDNLSDRSFF
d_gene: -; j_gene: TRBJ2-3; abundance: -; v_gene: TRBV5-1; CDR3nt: TGCGCCAGCAGTCCCCGGCAGGGGAACGCAGATACGCAGTATTTT; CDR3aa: CASSPRQGNADTQYF
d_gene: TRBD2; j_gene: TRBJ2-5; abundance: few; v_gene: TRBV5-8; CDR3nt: TGTGCCAGCGCGGCGGGAGGGCTAAAGACCCAGTACTTC; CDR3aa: CASAAGGLKTQYF
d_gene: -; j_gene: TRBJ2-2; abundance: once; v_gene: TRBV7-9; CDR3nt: TGTGCCAGCAGCTTCTCCCCTACAGGGCCCACCGGGGAGCTGTTTTTT; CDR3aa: CASSFSPTGPTGELFF
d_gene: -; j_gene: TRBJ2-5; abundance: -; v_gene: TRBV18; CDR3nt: TGTGCCAGCTCACCACAGCGGCAAGAGACCCAGTACTTC; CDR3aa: CASSPQRQETQYF
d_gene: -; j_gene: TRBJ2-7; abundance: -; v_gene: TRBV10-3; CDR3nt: TGTGCCATCAGTGAGCCCGGGGGCAGGTACGAGCAGTACTTC; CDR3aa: CAISEPGGRYEQYF
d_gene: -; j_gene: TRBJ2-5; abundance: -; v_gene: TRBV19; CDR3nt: TGTGCCACCGCCCTAATTACGTCAGGGCTAGAGACCCAGTACTTC; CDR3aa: CATALITSGLETQYF
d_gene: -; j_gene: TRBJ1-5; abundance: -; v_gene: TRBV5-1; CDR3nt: TGCGCCAGCAGCTTGGGGGGGGGTTCGGGACAGCCCCAGCATTTT; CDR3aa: CASSLGGGSGQPQHF
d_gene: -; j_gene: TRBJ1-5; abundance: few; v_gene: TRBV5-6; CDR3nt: TGTGCCAGTAGCCGACAGTCGAGTTATCAGCCCCAGCATTTT; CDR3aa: CASSRQSSYQPQHF
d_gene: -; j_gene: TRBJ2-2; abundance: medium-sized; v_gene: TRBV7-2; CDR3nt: TGTGCCAGCAGCTTACTCGCCCCGAACACCGGGGAGCTGTTTTTT; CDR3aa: CASSLLAPNTGELFF
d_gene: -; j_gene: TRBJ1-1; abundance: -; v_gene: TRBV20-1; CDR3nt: TGCAGTTCTCCGGGGTCCCACTACACTGAAGCTTTCTTT; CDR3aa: CSSPGSHYTEAFF
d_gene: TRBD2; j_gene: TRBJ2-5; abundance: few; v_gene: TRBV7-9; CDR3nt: TGTGCCAGCAGCCGAAGCGGGGGGCAGGGAGAGACCCAGTACTTC; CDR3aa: CASSRSGGQGETQYF
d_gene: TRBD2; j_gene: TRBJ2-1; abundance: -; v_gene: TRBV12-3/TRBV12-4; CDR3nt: TGTGCCAGCAGTTTAGGCGGGGGGGTGAATGAGCAGTTCTTC; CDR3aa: CASSLGGGVNEQFF
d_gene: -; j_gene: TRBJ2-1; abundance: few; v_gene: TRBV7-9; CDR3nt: TGTGCCAGCAGACCAGCGGGTACCAATGAGCAGTTCTTC; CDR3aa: CASRPAGTNEQFF
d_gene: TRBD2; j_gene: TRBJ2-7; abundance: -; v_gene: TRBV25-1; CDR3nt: TGTGCCAGCAGTCCCGCTAGCGGGATCGCCTACGAGCAGTACTTC; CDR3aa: CASSPASGIAYEQYF
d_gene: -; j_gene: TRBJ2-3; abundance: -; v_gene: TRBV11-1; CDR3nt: TGTGCCAGCAGCCAACTGGTCACAGATACGCAGTATTTT; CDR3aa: CASSQLVTDTQYF
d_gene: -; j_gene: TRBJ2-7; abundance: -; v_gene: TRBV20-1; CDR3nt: TGCAGTGCTAGCGAGGGGGGCTACAGGGCCTACGAGCAGTACTTC; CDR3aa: CSASEGGYRAYEQYF